The 25 T cell receptor beta chains below were found in one sample sequenced in a study of CD8 T cells in Susac syndrome. RNA was extracted with the RNeasy kit, and a quantity of roughly 0.5 to 1 ug was reverse transcribed using random hexamers. A single record per CDR3 protein comes from TCRdb applying MiXCR to the immunoSEQ multiplex PCR reads. The sample lists tens of thousands of distinct CDR3 sequences; roughly 95% were seen once. What was sequenced was CD4+ T cells from PBMCs. The receptors come from a human donor with multiple sclerosis.

The genes are TRBV20-1 and TRBJ1-2, with D perhaps matching TRBD1 (6 bases). The CDR3 loop spans 13 amino acids. The V end lost 3 bases, the J end lost 6 bases, and 14 bases lay between the germline ends. Germline values: CDR1 DFQATT, CDR2 SNEGSKA (reference sequence). CDR3 sequence (DNA): TGCAGTGCTAGTTTACAGGGAATACATGGCTACACCTTC. Translation: CSASLQGIHGYTF.

The V gene is TRBV12-3 or TRBV12-4, the J gene TRBJ2-3; a possible D gene is TRBD1 (6 bases). Trimming removed 6 bases from V and 3 bases from J, with 10 bases in between. CDR3 length: 13 amino acids. The CDR3 region is CASSVDRTDTQYF. The CDR3 bases are TGTGCCAGCAGCGTCGACAGGACAGATACGCAGTATTTT.

In DNA, the CDR3 is TGTGCCAGCAGGCCCTCGGGGGGCCGCGAGCAGTACTTC. Protein product: CASRPSGGREQYF. The V and J genes are TRBV2 and TRBJ2-7, with D tentatively TRBD2 (7 bases). The V and J ends lost 6 bases and 6 bases respectively, with 15 bases between them. The CDR3 is made up of 13 amino acids. CDR1 is SNHLY and CDR2 is FYNNEI in the germline V gene.

This rearrangement joins TRBV7-2 to TRBJ2-5; perhaps TRBD1 as D (7 bases). The V end was cut by 1 base, the J end by 2 bases, with 14 bases between. The CDR3 totals 16 residues. The germline gives CDR1 SGHTA, CDR2 FQGNSA. CDR3 residues: CASSLVGGGIQETQYF. Written as DNA, the CDR3 is TGTGCCAGCAGCTTAGTAGGGGGCGGGATACAAGAGACCCAGTACTTC.

CDR3 in DNA: TGTGCCAGCAGTACCTACTGGGGGTCCTCCTACAATGAGCAGTTCTTC. It encodes CASSTYWGSSYNEQFF. This chain uses TRBV27 with TRBJ2-1; D may be TRBD1 or TRBD2 (5 bases each). This CDR3 comprises 16 residues. Germline V CDR1 and CDR2: MNHEY, SMNVEV (reference sequence). V dropped 5 bases and J dropped 0 bases, with 14 bases sitting between them.

The chain has TRBV11-3 and TRBJ1-4; TRBD1 matches 9 bases. The V segment lost 2 bases and the J segment 5 bases; nucleotides outside the gene matches: 6. The V gene's germline CDR1 is SGHNT and CDR2 YENEEA. The CDR3 spans 16 residues. The CDR3 is CASSLNNRGLNEKLFF. The CDR3 nucleotides are TGTGCCAGCAGCTTAAACAACAGGGGGCTGAATGAAAAACTGTTTTTT.

The chain combines TRBV5-1 with TRBJ2-1; TRBD2 matches at 7 bases. The CDR3 contains 15 residues. After removal of 1 base from V and 6 bases from J, the junction contained 7 bases not matched to a gene. The germline gives CDR1 SGHRS, CDR2 YFSETQ. The CDR3 is CASSLIERGSNEQFF. The CDR3, as DNA: TGCGCCAGCAGCTTGATAGAGCGGGGTTCCAATGAGCAGTTCTTC.

This sequence joins TRBV25-1 and TRBJ2-1, with D maybe TRBD2 (5 bases). Germline-derived CDR1 and CDR2 are MGHDK and SYGVNS. The germline V and J ends were trimmed by 7 bases and 2 bases, with 12 bases remaining between them. The length of the CDR3 is 14 residues. The CDR3 nucleotides read TGTGCCAGCAAAGGGAGTGGCGCCTACAATGAGCAGTTCTTC. This sequence encodes CASKGSGAYNEQFF.

The CDR3 sequence is CSVERQGLKTQYF. DNA of the CDR3: TGCAGCGTTGAACGACAGGGCCTAAAGACCCAGTACTTC. The V and J genes are TRBV29-1 and TRBJ2-5; 7 bases align to TRBD1. This CDR3 is 13 amino acids long. Germline V gene lookup returns CDR1 SQVTM and CDR2 ANQGSEA. V trimming: 2 bases; J trimming: 6 bases; junction bases outside the gene matches: 6.

The chain carries TRBV7-2 and TRBJ2-7; D might be TRBD1 (6 bases). Trimming left V 5 bases short and J 7 bases short, with 12 bases between. The CDR3 extends over 12 amino acids. The germline V gene encodes CDR1 SGHTA and CDR2 FQGNSA. CDR3: CASSTQGEEQYF. The CDR3 nucleotides read TGTGCCAGCAGCACACAGGGAGAAGAGCAGTACTTC.

The chain uses TRBV7-2 and TRBJ2-5; D unclear. This CDR3 is 14 amino acids long. Trimming removed 5 bases from V and 5 bases from J, with 15 bases in between. CDR1 is SGHTA, CDR2 FQGNSA, per germline. CDR3 sequence reads: CASSPRAASETQYF. CDR3 nucleotides: TGTGCCAGCAGCCCCCGCGCAGCCTCGGAGACCCAGTACTTC.

The V and J genes are TRBV5-1 and TRBJ2-3, with 8 bases aligning to TRBD2. This CDR3 has 14 residues. V gave up 2 bases and J gave up 5 bases; unmatched junction bases: 4. The germline gives CDR1 SGHRS, CDR2 YFSETQ. DNA for the CDR3: TGCGCCAGCAGCTTCAGCGGGGGAGGAGATACGCAGTATTTT. Translated: CASSFSGGGDTQYF.

The chain uses TRBV2 and TRBJ2-1, with 8 bases identical to TRBD2. This CDR3 has 15 residues. CDR1 and CDR2 from the germline V gene are SNHLY and FYNNEI. Trimming removed 7 bases from V and 6 bases from J; junction bases left unmatched: 11. The CDR3 DNA reads TGTGCCAGCAACCAACTAGCGGCGCTCGCCAATGAGCAGTTCTTC. Residues: CASNQLAALANEQFF.

This CDR3 is CASSPRRPGGGEQYF. CDR3 sequence (DNA): TGTGCCAGCAGCCCCCGGCGGCCGGGAGGCGGCGAGCAGTACTTC. The rearrangement joins TRBV3-1 to TRBJ2-7, with TRBD2 identical over 7 bases. Germline V gives CDR1 LGHDT, CDR2 YNNKEL (reference sequence). The CDR3 loop spans 15 amino acids. The J segment lost 6 bases and the V segment lost 4 bases, leaving 12 bases of the junction unmatched.

CDR3 nucleotide sequence: TGTGCCAGCAGTCCGGGCCTAGCGAGGAGGTACTTC. This sequence encodes CASSPGLARRYF. V and J are TRBV6-6 and TRBJ2-7; tentatively, D is TRBD2 (6 bases). The V end was cut by 5 bases, the J end by 12 bases, with 17 bases between. There are 12 residues in the CDR3. The germline V gene encodes CDR1 MNHNY and CDR2 SVGAGI (reference sequence).

V usage is TRBV12-3 or TRBV12-4 and J usage is TRBJ1-1, with D unclear. The CDR3 extends over 12 amino acids. The germline V and J ends were trimmed by 7 bases and 4 bases, with 10 bases remaining between them. DNA of the CDR3: TGTGCCAGCACTCCTGAGGGCACTGAAGCTTTCTTT. It translates to CASTPEGTEAFF.

The rearrangement links TRBV13 to TRBJ1-2; 8 positions match TRBD1. Germline values: CDR1 PRHDT, CDR2 FYEKMQ (reference sequence). V lost 5 bases to trimming and J lost 3 bases; unmatched junction nucleotides: 5. This CDR3 comprises 14 residues. The CDR3 DNA reads as TGTGCCAGCAGCGCCTCGGACAGGGACTATGGCTACACCTTC. Translating it yields CASSASDRDYGYTF.

The genes are TRBV11-3 and TRBJ1-1; D unclear. V was clipped by 9 bases and J by 1 base, with 6 bases between them. The germline CDR1 and CDR2 sequences are SGHNT and YENEEA. The CDR3 contains 11 residues. The CDR3 sequence is CASESNTEAFF. In nucleotides, the CDR3 is TGTGCCAGTGAGTCGAACACTGAAGCTTTCTTT.

The genes are TRBV20-1 and TRBJ1-6; 10 bases agree with TRBD1. Germline V gene sequence: CDR1 DFQATT, CDR2 SNEGSKA (reference sequence). The CDR3 sequence is 13 residues long. J was trimmed by 9 bases and V by 6 bases; bases with no gene match: 5. CDR3 amino acids: CSATGTGVSPLHF. Written as DNA, the CDR3 is TGCAGTGCCACCGGGACAGGGGTTTCACCCCTCCACTTT.

V and J are TRBV28 and TRBJ1-1, with D perhaps TRBD1 (5 bases). Germline CDR1 reads MDHEN; CDR2 reads SYDVKM. The CDR3 totals 14 residues. Trimming left V 2 bases short and J 7 bases short, with 14 bases between. CDR3: CASSLNGHPVEAFF. The DNA for the CDR3 is TGTGCCAGCAGTTTAAATGGACATCCGGTTGAAGCTTTCTTT.

The rearrangement uses TRBV9 and TRBJ2-5; the D is unclear. CDR1 SGDLS and CDR2 YYNGEE come from the germline V gene. The CDR3 totals 14 residues. The V and J ends lost 2 bases and 1 base respectively, with 9 bases between them. CDR3 coding DNA: TGTGCCAGCAGCGTCGACACATCCCAAGAGACCCAGTACTTC. Encoded protein: CASSVDTSQETQYF.

This clonotype was seen only once. The chain is built from TRBV2 and TRBJ1-2; D is undetermined. The CDR3 length is 14 residues. Trimming removed 6 bases from V and 1 base from J, with 12 bases in between. Germline V gives CDR1 SNHLY, CDR2 FYNNEI. CDR3 region: CASRRIQDNYGYTF. The DNA of the CDR3 is TGTGCCAGCAGGCGAATTCAGGATAACTATGGCTACACCTTC.

J is TRBJ1-1 and V is TRBV29-1; D remains unclear. Looked up from germline, CDR1 is SQVTM and CDR2 is ANQGSEA. V dropped 6 bases and J dropped 3 bases, with 11 bases sitting between them. The length of the CDR3 is 12 residues. The CDR3 coding sequence is TGCAGCGTGCAAGCTGGGGACACTGAAGCTTTCTTT. It encodes CSVQAGDTEAFF.

The chain carries TRBV3-1 and TRBJ1-1; D remains unclear. V lost 4 bases and J lost 1, with 13 bases in between. The CDR3 is 15 residues long. Looked up from germline, CDR1 is LGHDT and CDR2 is YNNKEL (reference sequence). CDR3: CASSPPAAENTEAFF. The CDR3 DNA is TGTGCCAGCAGCCCTCCCGCGGCGGAGAACACTGAAGCTTTCTTT.

The V gene is TRBV7-2, the J gene TRBJ1-6; D ambiguous. V shed 3 bases and J shed 8 bases, with 14 bases lying between them. The CDR3 spans 15 residues. The germline CDR1 and CDR2 sequences are SGHTA and FQGNSA. CDR3: CASSFSGPRDSPLHF. In DNA form, the CDR3 reads TGTGCCAGCAGCTTCTCCGGGCCACGGGATTCACCCCTCCACTTT.